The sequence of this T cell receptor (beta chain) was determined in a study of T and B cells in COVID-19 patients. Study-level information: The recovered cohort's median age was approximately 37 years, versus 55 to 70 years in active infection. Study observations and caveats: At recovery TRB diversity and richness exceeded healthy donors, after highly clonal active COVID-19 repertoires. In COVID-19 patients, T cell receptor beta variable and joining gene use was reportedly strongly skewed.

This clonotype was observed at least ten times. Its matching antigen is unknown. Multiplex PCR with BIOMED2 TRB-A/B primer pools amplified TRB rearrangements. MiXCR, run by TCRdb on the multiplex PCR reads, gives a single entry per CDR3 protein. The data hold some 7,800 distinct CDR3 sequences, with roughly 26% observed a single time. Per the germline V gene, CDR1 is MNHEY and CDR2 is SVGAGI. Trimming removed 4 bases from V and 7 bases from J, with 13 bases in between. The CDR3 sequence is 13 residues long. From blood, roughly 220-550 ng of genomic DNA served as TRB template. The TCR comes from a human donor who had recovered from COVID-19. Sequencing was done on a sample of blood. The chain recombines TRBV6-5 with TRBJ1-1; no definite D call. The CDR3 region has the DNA TGTGCCAGCAGTTCTTTAAGGGCCTATGAAGCTTTCTTT. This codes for CASSSLRAYEAFF.